Following are 17 T cell receptor beta chains from one sample sequenced in a study of blood T cell repertoires in COVID-19. Some clones are missing from TCRdb's copy, which holds only in-frame ones; the method was immunoSEQ multiplex PCR. In the table there are some 340,000 clones, roughly 90% of which are singletons. The specimen was PBMCs or T cells enriched from blood (not recorded which). The receptor set was obtained from a woman aged 30 to 39 who had been exposed to COVID-19.

The gene calls are TRBV19 and TRBJ1-5, with D unresolved. This CDR3 spans 14 amino acids. Germline V gives CDR1 LNHDA, CDR2 SQIVND (reference sequence). V lost 3 bases and J 5 bases, leaving 11 bases between the germline ends. The CDR3 sequence: CASSISAVYQPQHF. Written as DNA, the CDR3 is TGTGCCAGTAGTATTTCCGCAGTTTATCAGCCCCAGCATTTT.

The CDR3 DNA reads TGTGCCAGCAGTGAGTGGGCTAGCGGGACAGATACGCAGTATTTT. It codes for CASSEWASGTDTQYF. This chain joins TRBV25-1 and TRBJ2-3; TRBD2 agrees at 8 bases. Trimming at V came to 3 bases and at J to 3 bases, leaving 5 bases not matched to a gene. The germline CDR1 and CDR2 sequences are MGHDK and SYGVNS. The CDR3 runs 15 residues. Filled out from reference TRBV25-1 and TRBJ2-3, the complete variable domain reads EADIYQTPRYLVIGTGKKITLECSQTMGHDKMYWYQQDPGMELHLIHYSYGVNSTEKGDLSSESTVSRIRTEHFPLTLESARPSHTSQYLCASSEWASGTDTQYFGPGTRLTVL.

This sequence joins TRBV29-1 and TRBJ1-1; weak D call: TRBD1 (6 bases). The V gene lost 7 bases and the J gene lost 3 bases, with 12 bases spanning the gap. Germline V gene sequence: CDR1 SQVTM, CDR2 ANQGSEA. CDR3 length equals 12 residues. The CDR3 coding sequence is TGCAGCGGATTTGAGGGGGACACTGAAGCTTTCTTT. Translating gives CSGFEGDTEAFF. Drawing the rest from reference TRBV29-1 and TRBJ1-1, the complete variable domain is SAVISQKPSRDICQRGTSLTIQCQVDSQVTMMFWYRQQPGQSLTLIATANQGSEATYESGFVIDKFPISRPNLTFSTLTVSNMSPEDSSIYLCSGFEGDTEAFFGQGTRLTVV.

Only one count was recorded for this clone. J is TRBJ1-2 and V is TRBV12-3 or TRBV12-4; no clear D gene. The CDR3 sequence is 13 residues long. Trimming removed 3 bases at V and 1 base at J, with 6 bases between. The CDR3 DNA reads as TGTGCCAGCAGTTTGAGGGTTAACTATGGCTACACCTTC. Its translation is CASSLRVNYGYTF.

V and J are TRBV29-1 and TRBJ1-1; perhaps TRBD1 as D (6 bases). This CDR3 comprises 12 residues. The germline V gene has CDR1 SQVTM and CDR2 ANQGSEA. CDR3 sequence reads: CTDRLDSTEAFF. CDR3 DNA sequence: TGCACGGACCGTTTGGACAGCACTGAAGCTTTCTTT.

This clone was picked up one time. V gene TRBV2 combines with J gene TRBJ2-7; 7 bases are shared with TRBD2. V was pared by 8 bases and J by 3 bases, with 7 bases of the junction left unmatched. CDR1 is SNHLY and CDR2 is FYNNEI in the germline V gene. This CDR3 region has 13 residues. In nucleotides, the CDR3 is TGTGCCAGCGTAATAGCGGGCGGCTACGAGCAGTACTTC. The encoded protein is CASVIAGGYEQYF.

J is TRBJ2-4 and V is TRBV4-1; tentatively, D is TRBD1 (6 bases). The CDR3 sequence is 17 residues long. CDR1 is MGHRA and CDR2 is YSYEKL in the germline V gene. V lost 1 base to trimming and J lost 5 bases, with 18 bases between them. CDR3 residues: CASSQGQGSIWENIQYF. The CDR3 nucleotides are TGCGCCAGCAGCCAAGGGCAGGGGTCGATTTGGGAAAACATTCAGTACTTC.

The chain carries TRBV12-5 and TRBJ1-2; 8 positions agree with TRBD1. CDR3 length: 17 amino acids. The V gene's germline CDR1 is LGHNT and CDR2 FRNRAP. The J segment lost 4 bases and the V segment lost 0 bases, leaving 10 bases of the junction unmatched. This chain's CDR3 is CASGLVWQGAPIYGYTF. CDR3 DNA sequence: TGTGCTAGTGGTTTGGTATGGCAGGGGGCCCCCATCTATGGCTACACCTTC.

In regard to this clone: The same CDR3 is also encoded by other DNA sequences in this sample. CDR3 protein: CASSLGQGAYEQYF. CDR3 DNA sequence: TGTGCCAGCAGCCTAGGACAGGGGGCCTACGAGCAGTACTTC. The chain employs TRBV3-1 (or the pseudogene TRBV3-2) and TRBJ2-7; 10 nucleotides match TRBD1. CDR1 and CDR2 from the germline V gene are LGHDT and YNNKEL (reference sequence). CDR3 length: 14 amino acids. The V and J ends lost 4 bases and 2 bases, in that order; junction bases with no gene match: 2.

The chain links TRBV2 to TRBJ1-4, with 7 bases that match TRBD1. This CDR3 is 14 amino acids long. The V gene end was trimmed by 4 bases and the J gene end by 2 bases; junction bases not matched to a gene: 1. Looked up from germline, CDR1 is SNHLY and CDR2 is FYNNEI. In DNA form, the CDR3 reads TGTGCCAGCAGTGGACAGGGTACTAATGAAAAACTGTTTTTT. Residues: CASSGQGTNEKLFF.

The chain couples TRBV7-8 to TRBJ2-7, with D unresolved. The CDR3 loop spans 13 amino acids. Looked up from germline, CDR1 is SGHVS and CDR2 is FQNEAQ. Trimming cost V 6 bases and J 3 bases, with 12 bases left between them. DNA for the CDR3: TGTGCCAGCAGTCGCGGTAGTGGCTACGAGCAGTACTTC. Protein: CASSRGSGYEQYF.

The rearrangement joins TRBV27 to TRBJ1-3; 7 bases map to TRBD1. CDR3 length: 14 amino acids. Losses at the gene ends were 6 bases for V and 2 bases for J; bases not matched to a gene: 4. Germline CDR1 MNHEY, CDR2 SMNVEV (reference sequence). The CDR3 nucleotides are TGTGCCAGCAGACTAACAGGGGCTGGAAACACCATATATTTT. Encoded protein: CASRLTGAGNTIYF.

V and J are TRBV28 and TRBJ2-3; the match to TRBD1 covers 9 bases. Trimming removed 2 bases from V and 4 bases from J; junction bases left unmatched: 10. CDR1 and CDR2 from the germline V gene are MDHEN and SYDVKM. The CDR3 contains 17 residues. CDR3: CASSLGTGRGGADTQYF. The CDR3 DNA reads TGTGCCAGCAGTTTAGGGACAGGGCGTGGAGGTGCAGATACGCAGTATTTT.

The rearrangement links TRBV6-1 to TRBJ1-3; the D is unclear. CDR3 length equals 13 residues. Germline lookup yields CDR1 MNHNS and CDR2 SASEGT. Trimming removed 2 bases from V and 2 bases from J, with 4 bases in between. The CDR3 reads CASSETAGNTIYF. CDR3 DNA sequence: TGTGCCAGCAGTGAAACAGCTGGAAACACCATATATTTT.

This chain joins TRBV5-1 and TRBJ2-2; 7 bases fit TRBD2. The CDR3 contains 16 residues. The V gene's germline CDR1 is SGHRS and CDR2 YFSETQ. J was trimmed by 4 bases and V by 2 bases; bases with no gene match: 8. CDR3 sequence: CASSLAGTTFTGELFF. The CDR3 coding sequence is TGCGCCAGCAGCTTAGCCGGGACTACCTTCACCGGGGAGCTGTTTTTT. The variable domain in full, completed from reference TRBV5-1 and TRBJ2-2, reads KAGVTQTPRYLIKTRGQQVTLSCSPISGHRSVSWYQQTPGQGLQFLFEYFSETQRNKGNFPGRFSGRQFSNSRSEMNVSTLELGDSALYLCASSLAGTTFTGELFFGEGSRLTVL.

This chain joins TRBV19 and TRBJ1-2; 8 nucleotides line up with TRBD1. The CDR3 extends over 16 amino acids. The germline V gene has CDR1 LNHDA and CDR2 SQIVND (reference sequence). The V and J ends lost 6 bases and 4 bases, in that order; junction bases with no gene match: 13. CDR3 sequence (DNA): TGTGCCAGTAGACATGTCAAGGGGGACAGGCGCTATGGCTACACCTTC. Translated, it gives CASRHVKGDRRYGYTF. Combining the CDR3 with reference TRBV19 and TRBJ1-2 gives the whole variable domain DGGITQSPKYLFRKEGQNVTLSCEQNLNHDAMYWYRQDPGQGLRLIYYSQIVNDFQKGDIAEGYSVSREKKESFPLTVTSAQKNPTAFYLCASRHVKGDRRYGYTFGSGTRLTVV.

In regard to this clone: At one boundary the junction diverges from the germline segment, which might be a read error. The chain uses TRBV7-9 and TRBJ1-6; the D gene is possibly TRBD1 (6 bases). The V gene's germline CDR1 is SEHNR and CDR2 FQNEAQ (reference sequence). This CDR3 is 15 amino acids long. CDR3 sequence reads: CASGLGGGTNSPLHF. CDR3 nucleotide sequence: TGTGCCAGCGGCTTAGGGGGGGGTACCAATTCACCCCTCCACTTT.